The 12 T cell receptor beta chains below come from one sample, sequenced in a study of molecular identifiers for immune sequencing clone quantification. Via MiXCR, TCRdb re-called the PCR reads, giving one row per CDR3 protein. The data contain about 35,000 distinct CDR3 sequences, approximately 17% of them singletons. The sequenced sample consisted of naive CD8+ T cells from blood, with Jurkat cell RNA spiked in. Subset defined: FACS-sorted CD8+CD4-CCR7+CD45RA+ naive T cells. The receptors stem from a human donor in good health. Some libraries in this study had Jurkat cell RNA spiked in.

This clonotype was seen many times. The chain recombines TRBV27 with TRBJ2-1; tentative D call: TRBD1 (6 bases). Germline V CDR1 and CDR2: MNHEY, SMNVEV (reference sequence). CDR3 length: 13 residues. V was cut by 3 bases and J by 7 bases, with 10 bases left in between. The CDR3 nucleotides are TGTGCCAGCAGTTTCTACAGGGCTAATGAGCAGTTCTTC. This sequence encodes CASSFYRANEQFF.

Details on this clonotype: A much more abundant neighbour one base away suggests this may be a read error. The V and J genes are TRBV6-5 and TRBJ2-5; TRBD2 is a possible D gene (6 bases). The CDR3 runs 15 residues. Germline CDR1 and CDR2: MNHEY and SVGAGI. V was trimmed by 6 bases and J by 4 bases, leaving 18 bases between them. The CDR3 coding sequence is TGTGCCAGCAGCCCCTTTCGAATTAGCGGAGAGACCCAGTACTTC. It yields the protein CASSPFRISGETQYF.

This clonotype was found once. The chain is built from TRBV20-1 and TRBJ2-7; D is possibly TRBD1 (5 bases). Germline lookup yields CDR1 DFQATT and CDR2 SNEGSKA (reference sequence). CDR3 length: 11 amino acids. Trimming stripped 3 bases from V and 6 bases from J, with 9 bases between. In DNA, the CDR3 is TGCAGTGCTAGTACAGGAAGCGAGCAGTACTTC. Translated: CSASTGSEQYF.

This clonotype was seen repeatedly, ten times or more. The rearrangement joins TRBV6-2 or TRBV6-3 to TRBJ2-1, with D perhaps TRBD1 (5 bases). Per germline, CDR1 MNHEY and CDR2 SVGEGT. The CDR3 length is 14 residues. Trimming left V 2 bases short and J 3 bases short, with 8 bases between. CDR3 in DNA: TGTGCCAGCAGTTACGGACATTACTACAATGAGCAGTTCTTC. Protein sequence: CASSYGHYYNEQFF.

This clonotype was detected ten times or more. The rearrangement uses TRBV28 and TRBJ2-7, with 8 bases identical to TRBD2. Trimming removed 5 bases from V and 3 bases from J; junction bases left unmatched: 6. CDR1 MDHEN and CDR2 SYDVKM come from the germline V gene. This CDR3 spans 14 amino acids. The CDR3 sequence: CASSTRLARYEQYF. The CDR3 nucleotides read TGTGCCAGCAGTACCCGACTAGCGCGCTACGAGCAGTACTTC.

As regards this clonotype: A clone one base away is much larger, so this may be a read error. The chain employs TRBV5-5 and TRBJ2-5; D is uncertain. CDR1 and CDR2 (germline): SGHKS, YYEKEE (reference sequence). The CDR3 length is 14 residues. The CDR3 coding sequence is TGTGCCAGCAGCTTGGGCAGCTGGGAAGGAAGCCAGTGCTTC. Protein sequence: CASSLGSWEGSQCF.

This clonotype came up many times. The chain combines TRBV6-5 with TRBJ2-3; TRBD2 might be the D (5 bases). V was shortened by 2 bases and J by 6 bases, with 24 bases between the two germline ends. Germline-derived CDR1 and CDR2 are MNHEY and SVGAGI. The CDR3 sequence is 18 residues long. CDR3 bases: TGTGCCAGCAGTTACGGGGTCCGTTATGAGGGATTGATGGATACGCAGTATTTT. Its protein product is CASSYGVRYEGLMDTQYF.

This clonotype was detected a few times. The chain is built from TRBV6-2 or TRBV6-3 and TRBJ2-1, with TRBD2 matching 7 bases. Germline values: CDR1 MNHEY, CDR2 SVGEGT. Trimming cost V 6 bases and J 8 bases; bases outside gene matches: 7. This CDR3 is 13 amino acids long. The CDR3 sequence: CASRGDYRHEQFF. The CDR3 DNA follows: TGTGCCAGCAGGGGGGACTACCGCCATGAGCAGTTCTTC.

This clonotype was seen ten or more times. The chain combines TRBV29-1 with TRBJ2-2; tentative D call: TRBD2 (7 bases). The CDR3 sequence is 19 residues long. The V end was cut by 4 bases, the J end by 6 bases, with 30 bases between. The germline CDR1 and CDR2 sequences are SQVTM and ANQGSEA. CDR3 sequence: CSVVGAGGAGKGAAGELFF. The CDR3 nucleotides read TGCAGCGTTGTGGGGGCCGGCGGAGCGGGAAAAGGGGCCGCCGGGGAGCTGTTTTTT.

This clonotype showed up many times. The V gene is TRBV7-9, the J gene TRBJ2-2, with TRBD2 matching 9 bases. J gave up 6 bases and V 5 bases, and 16 bases lay outside the gene matches. Germline-derived CDR1 and CDR2 are SEHNR and FQNEAQ (reference sequence). The CDR3 totals 18 residues. The CDR3 here is CASSHTELAGTRAGELFF. The CDR3 nucleotides read TGTGCCAGCAGCCATACTGAGCTAGCGGGAACGAGGGCCGGGGAGCTGTTTTTT.

This clonotype was recorded at least ten times. The chain uses TRBV9 and TRBJ2-3, with D maybe TRBD1 (5 bases). Germline V gene lookup returns CDR1 SGDLS and CDR2 YYNGEE. This CDR3 has 12 amino acids. Trimming removed 0 bases at V and 8 bases at J, with 7 bases between. CDR3 DNA: TGTGCCAGCAGCGTAGCCGACAGTACGCAGTATTTT. Translation: CASSVADSTQYF.

CDR3 region: CASSPSGLGRGAQYF. The CDR3 coding sequence is TGTGCCAGCAGCCCCTCGGGGCTAGGGCGGGGGGCCCAGTACTTC. The chain uses TRBV3-1 and TRBJ2-5; TRBD2 matches at 8 bases. The trim removed 4 bases at V and 9 bases at J, leaving 13 bases unmatched. The germline CDR1 and CDR2 sequences are LGHDT and YNNKEL (reference sequence). The CDR3 consists of 15 residues.